These 22 T cell receptor beta chains were sequenced from one sample in a study of blood T cell repertoires in COVID-19. Assay used: immunoSEQ multiplex PCR; TCRdb lists only in-frame clones, some missing. The sample contains roughly 140,000 clones, 65% to 85% of which appear only once. The sample consisted of PBMCs or T cells enriched from blood (not recorded which). The receptors were sampled from a woman aged 50 to 65 who had been exposed to COVID-19.

A single count supports this clone. This chain uses TRBV4-1 with TRBJ2-4; D is perhaps TRBD2 (6 bases). The CDR3 is made up of 16 amino acids. V lost 0 bases, J lost 8 bases, and 17 bases lay in between. Germline CDR1 reads MGHRA; CDR2 reads YSYEKL. As DNA, the CDR3 is TGCGCCAGCAGCCAAGACCCCCCCGGGGGAGCGCACATTCAGTACTTC. It encodes CASSQDPPGGAHIQYF.

V usage is TRBV13 and J usage is TRBJ2-3, with TRBD1 matching 9 bases. Germline V gene sequence: CDR1 PRHDT, CDR2 FYEKMQ (reference sequence). This CDR3 is built from 17 residues. The V and J ends lost 5 bases and 5 bases, in that order; junction bases with no gene match: 14. The CDR3 spells CASSLLVGTGKGDTQYF. Written as DNA, the CDR3 is TGTGCCAGCAGCCTCCTAGTGGGGACAGGGAAGGGAGATACGCAGTATTTT.

V and J are TRBV7-8 and TRBJ1-5; 7 positions match TRBD1. The CDR3 runs to 14 residues. Germline CDR1 reads SGHVS; CDR2 reads FQNEAQ. The ends lost 5 bases at V and 6 bases at J; junction bases unmatched: 7. CDR3 residues: CASSTDRASQPQHF. In nucleotides, the CDR3 is TGTGCCAGCAGCACAGACAGGGCAAGTCAGCCCCAGCATTTT.

The chain employs TRBV27 and TRBJ1-3; the D is unclear. This CDR3 spans 12 amino acids. Between the trimmed V and J ends, which lost 4 bases and 8 bases, there was a span of 9 bases. CDR1 is MNHEY and CDR2 is SMNVEV in the germline V gene (reference sequence). DNA for the CDR3: TGTGCCAGCAGTTCGCCCGGGGACACCATATATTTT. Its translation: CASSSPGDTIYF.

This clone showed up just a few times. The V and J genes are TRBV11-2 and TRBJ2-1, with 13 bases aligning to TRBD2. The germline gives CDR1 SGHAT, CDR2 FQNNGV. This CDR3 comprises 17 residues. V gave up 6 bases and J gave up 7 bases; unmatched junction bases: 12. The CDR3 DNA is TGTGCCAGCAGGTCACTGAGAGGACTAGCGGGAGAGAATGAGCAGTTCTTC. This gives the protein CASRSLRGLAGENEQFF. The whole variable domain, filled in from reference TRBV11-2 and TRBJ2-1, reads EAGVAQSPRYKIIEKRQSVAFWCNPISGHATLYWYQQILGQGPKLLIQFQNNGVVDDSQLPKDRFSAERLKGVDSTLKIQPAKLEDSAVYLCASRSLRGLAGENEQFFGPGTRLTVL.

Notes on this clone: Other DNA sequences in this sample translate to the same CDR3. The chain carries TRBV5-6 and TRBJ1-2; 8 bases map to TRBD1. The CDR3 is 16 amino acids. Germline-derived CDR1 and CDR2 are SGHDT and YYEEEE. The V gene end was trimmed by 0 bases and the J gene end by 2 bases; junction bases not matched to a gene: 6. The DNA for the CDR3 is TGTGCCAGCAGCTTGGGACAGGGGTTACCCAACTATGGCTACACCTTC. The encoded protein is CASSLGQGLPNYGYTF. The variable domain in full, with the rest retrieved from reference TRBV5-6 and TRBJ1-2, is DAGVTQSPTHLIKTRGQQVTLRCSPKSGHDTVSWYQQALGQGPQFIFQYYEEEERQRGNFPDRFSGHQFPNYSSELNVNALLLGDSALYLCASSLGQGLPNYGYTFGSGTRLTVV.

The V gene is TRBV11-3, the J gene TRBJ2-3; D unresolved. This CDR3 is built from 13 residues. The germline gives CDR1 SGHNT, CDR2 YENEEA. The V and J ends lost 3 bases and 1 base respectively, with 5 bases between them. The CDR3 DNA follows: TGTGCCAGCAGCTTTCGGGGCACAGATACGCAGTATTTT. Translation gives CASSFRGTDTQYF.

This clone was recorded once. The V and J genes are TRBV20-1 and TRBJ2-4; the D is unclear. Germline lookup yields CDR1 DFQATT and CDR2 SNEGSKA (reference sequence). The germline V and J ends were trimmed by 7 bases and 5 bases, with 9 bases remaining between them. This CDR3 has 11 residues. The CDR3 spells CSVPSENIQYF. The CDR3 nucleotides read TGCAGTGTACCGAGTGAAAACATTCAGTACTTC.

This chain links TRBV2 with TRBJ1-6, with a tentative D call TRBD1 (6 bases). The CDR3 runs 16 residues. V dropped 0 bases and J dropped 6 bases, with 12 bases sitting between them. Looked up from germline, CDR1 is SNHLY and CDR2 is FYNNEI. The CDR3 protein is CASSEAAGAGNSPLHF. The DNA of the CDR3 is TGTGCCAGCAGTGAAGCTGCGGGGGCCGGTAATTCACCCCTCCACTTT. The variable domain in full, completed from reference TRBV2 and TRBJ1-6, reads EPEVTQTPSHQVTQMGQEVILRCVPISNHLYFYWYRQILGQKVEFLVSFYNNEISEKSEIFDDQFSVERPDGSNFTLKIRSTKLEDSAMYFCASSEAAGAGNSPLHFGNGTRLTVT.

Worth noting for this clone: At one of its ends the junction is not consistent with the germline gene, which may arise from a read error. The J gene is TRBJ2-2, the V gene TRBV19, with TRBD1 matching 7 bases. Germline V gene lookup returns CDR1 LNHDA and CDR2 SQIVND (reference sequence). The CDR3 loop spans 13 amino acids. In DNA form, the CDR3 reads TGTGCCAGCTACAGGGGTCCAGCCGGGGAACTGTTTTTT. Amino acid sequence: CASYRGPAGELFF.

The chain links TRBV9 to TRBJ2-7; a possible D gene is TRBD1 (6 bases). Trimming left V 1 base short and J 1 base short, with 12 bases between. The germline V gene has CDR1 SGDLS and CDR2 YYNGEE. This CDR3 is built from 15 residues. As DNA, the CDR3 is TGTGCCAGCAGCGTACTTGGGACAAAATCCTACGAGCAGTACTTC. Amino acid sequence: CASSVLGTKSYEQYF. Using reference TRBV9 and TRBJ2-7 for the parts outside the CDR3, the full variable domain is DSGVTQTPKHLITATGQRVTLRCSPRSGDLSVYWYQQSLDQGLQFLIQYYNGEERAKGNILERFSAQQFPDLHSELNLSSLELGDSALYFCASSVLGTKSYEQYFGPGTRLTVT.

The chain employs TRBV11-1 and TRBJ2-2, with a weak D call TRBD1 (5 bases). CDR1 is SGHAT and CDR2 is FQDESV in the germline V gene (reference sequence). The CDR3 sequence is 16 residues long. V lost 5 bases to trimming and J lost 2 bases, with 15 bases between them. CDR3 coding DNA: TGTGCCAGCAGCCACGACAGCCTGCCCAACACCGGGGAGCTGTTTTTT. Residues: CASSHDSLPNTGELFF.

The J gene is TRBJ2-1, the V gene TRBV5-5, with 7 bases lining up with TRBD2. V dropped 2 bases and J dropped 8; count of bases not matched to a gene: 4. This CDR3 spans 13 amino acids. Germline V gene sequence: CDR1 SGHKS, CDR2 YYEKEE (reference sequence). This chain's CDR3 is CASSFAGVYEQFF. CDR3 coding DNA: TGTGCCAGCAGCTTCGCGGGAGTCTATGAGCAGTTCTTC.

The chain's CDR3 is CASSSATDIYSNQPQHF. CDR3 DNA: TGCGCCAGCAGCTCCGCGACAGATATCTATAGCAATCAGCCCCAGCATTTT. The genes are TRBV5-1 and TRBJ1-5; D might be TRBD1 (5 bases). CDR1 is SGHRS and CDR2 is YFSETQ in the germline V gene. The CDR3 contains 17 residues. V lost 3 bases and J 0 bases, leaving 16 bases between the germline ends.

The chain recombines TRBV29-1 with TRBJ1-2, with a tentative D call TRBD1 (6 bases). This CDR3 has 15 residues. The V gene's germline CDR1 is SQVTM and CDR2 ANQGSEA. V gave up 4 bases and J gave up 2 bases, with 17 bases separating them. Written as DNA, the CDR3 is TGCAGCGTTGTTACAGGGTTTGGGGAGAACTATGGCTACACCTTC. It yields the protein CSVVTGFGENYGYTF.

This clone was observed once. The chain links TRBV7-8 to TRBJ2-1; 10 nucleotides line up with TRBD2. Germline CDR1 is SGHVS and CDR2 is FQNEAQ. The CDR3 has 16 residues. V shed 5 bases and J 7 bases; nucleotides not matched to a gene: 11. In DNA, the CDR3 is TGTGCCAGCAGCCGAGATAGCGGGGGGAATAGTAATGAGCAGTTCTTC. Residues: CASSRDSGGNSNEQFF.

The V and J genes are TRBV27 and TRBJ2-1; D is possibly TRBD2 (5 bases). The V end lost 6 bases, the J end lost 1 base, and 10 bases lay between the germline ends. The germline V gene encodes CDR1 MNHEY and CDR2 SMNVEV (reference sequence). The CDR3 sequence is 14 residues long. As DNA, the CDR3 is TGTGCCAGCAGGGACTCCGAATCCTACAATGAGCAGTTCTTC. This sequence encodes CASRDSESYNEQFF.

This clone showed up many times. Other DNA sequences in the sample encode the same CDR3. J is TRBJ2-7 and V is TRBV15; D possibly corresponds to TRBD2 (7 bases). This CDR3 is 15 amino acids long. V was shortened by 3 bases and J by 4 bases, with 16 bases between the two germline ends. Germline V lookup: CDR1 LNHNV, CDR2 YYDKDF (reference sequence). The CDR3 sequence is CATSSPGQREYEQYF. CDR3 nucleotides: TGTGCCACCAGCAGTCCAGGACAGCGGGAATACGAGCAGTACTTC.

The chain couples TRBV3-1 (or the pseudogene TRBV3-2) to TRBJ1-1; D unresolved. This CDR3 contains 11 residues. CDR1 is LGHDT, CDR2 YNNKEL, per germline (reference sequence). The ends were cut back, 3 bases at V and 6 bases at J, with 5 bases in the middle. The CDR3 region has the DNA TGTGCCAGCAGCCATAATGCTGAAGCTTTCTTT. It translates to CASSHNAEAFF.

The chain has TRBV7-9 and TRBJ1-2; unclear D gene. The germline V gene encodes CDR1 SEHNR and CDR2 FQNEAQ (reference sequence). The CDR3 has 17 amino acids. The V and J ends lost 0 bases and 1 base respectively, with 15 bases between them. CDR3 sequence: CASSLAEGPGYNYGYTF. The DNA of the CDR3 is TGTGCCAGCAGCTTAGCGGAGGGTCCGGGATATAACTATGGCTACACCTTC.

The chain joins TRBV19 to TRBJ2-5; the D is unclear. Germline V lookup: CDR1 LNHDA, CDR2 SQIVND (reference sequence). V lost 6 bases to trimming and J lost 5 bases, with 16 bases between them. This CDR3 is built from 14 residues. This CDR3 is CASRRLGSGETQYF. Written as DNA, the CDR3 is TGTGCCAGTAGGCGGTTGGGTTCCGGCGAGACCCAGTACTTC.

CDR3 sequence (DNA): TGTGCCAACTCGCCAGGTCCGAACACCGGGGAGCTGTTTTTT. Residues: CANSPGPNTGELFF. The chain joins TRBV7-9 to TRBJ2-2; D not certain. Trimming took 10 bases from V and 0 from J, leaving 12 bases between them. The CDR3 is 14 residues long. Germline CDR1 SEHNR, CDR2 FQNEAQ (reference sequence).